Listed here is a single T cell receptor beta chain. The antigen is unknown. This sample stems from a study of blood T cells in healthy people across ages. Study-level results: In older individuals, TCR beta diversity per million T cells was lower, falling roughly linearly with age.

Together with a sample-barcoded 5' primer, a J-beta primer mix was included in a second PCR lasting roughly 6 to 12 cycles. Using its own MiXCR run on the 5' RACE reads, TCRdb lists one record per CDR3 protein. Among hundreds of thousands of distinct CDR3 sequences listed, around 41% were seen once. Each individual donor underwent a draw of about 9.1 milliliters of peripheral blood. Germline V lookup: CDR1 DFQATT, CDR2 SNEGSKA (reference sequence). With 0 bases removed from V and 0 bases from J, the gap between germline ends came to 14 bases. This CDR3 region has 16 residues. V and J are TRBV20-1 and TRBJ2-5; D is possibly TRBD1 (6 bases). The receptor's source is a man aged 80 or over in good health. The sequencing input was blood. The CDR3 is CSAREPGQLYQETQYF. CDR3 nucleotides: TGCAGTGCTAGAGAGCCGGGACAACTGTACCAAGAGACCCAGTACTTC.